Sequencing of this T cell receptor beta chain was carried out in a study of human T cells and chemical hapten exposure. Study results and limitations: After DPC sensitization, TCRs above 1 in 1000 frequency showed no change.

Total RNA extraction was carried out from unfractionated whole blood. This clonotype was found a few times. Its antigen is unknown. This CDR3 spans 15 amino acids. V was clipped by 1 base and J by 4 bases, with 11 bases between them. The study used a library that attached unique molecular identifiers to individual cDNA molecules. Methods used by the authors: Samples ranged from about 23,224 to 690,600 TCRs, with a median of approximately 90,000. TCRdb reprocessed the reads with MiXCR, giving one entry per CDR3 protein. The V and J calls and clone size are TCRdb's, not the authors'. Among 120,000 or so distinct CDR3 sequences, 8% to 9.5% were seen once, and the ten largest hold 1.4%.

The sequenced material came from whole blood. The TCR comes from a human donor in good health. Some clones in this sample may be carry-over from other donors' samples. The chain couples TRBV12-3 or TRBV12-4 to TRBJ1-3; D remains ambiguous. The CDR3 nucleotides are TGTGCCAGCAGTTTAGGCTCAGCGCTGGGAAACACCATATATTTT. Translated, it gives CASSLGSALGNTIYF.